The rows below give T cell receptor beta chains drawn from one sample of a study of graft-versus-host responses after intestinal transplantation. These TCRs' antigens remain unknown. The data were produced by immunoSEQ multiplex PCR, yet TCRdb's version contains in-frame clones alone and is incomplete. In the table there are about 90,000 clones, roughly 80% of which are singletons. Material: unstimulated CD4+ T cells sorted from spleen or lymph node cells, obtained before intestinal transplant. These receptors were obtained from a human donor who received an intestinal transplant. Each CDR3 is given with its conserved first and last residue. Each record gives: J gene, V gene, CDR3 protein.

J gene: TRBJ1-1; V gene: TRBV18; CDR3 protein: CASSPRGQPNTEAFF
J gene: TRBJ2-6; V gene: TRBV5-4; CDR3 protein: CASSLRRAGANVLTF
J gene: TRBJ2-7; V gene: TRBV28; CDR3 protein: CASSRPGTSGYEQYF
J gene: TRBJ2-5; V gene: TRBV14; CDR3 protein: CASSQKVHIYQETQYF
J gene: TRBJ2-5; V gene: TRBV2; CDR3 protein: CASRLAGEVETQYF
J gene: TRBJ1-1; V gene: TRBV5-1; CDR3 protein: CASRPAGGNTEAFF
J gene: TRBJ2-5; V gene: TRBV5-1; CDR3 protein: CASSTGTEETQYF
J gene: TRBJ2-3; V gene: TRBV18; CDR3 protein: CASSPSLGLAGWDTQYF
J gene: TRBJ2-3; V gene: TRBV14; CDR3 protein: CASSSLGLAGGGTDTQYF
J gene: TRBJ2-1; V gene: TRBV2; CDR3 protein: CASKDRVFGNEQFF
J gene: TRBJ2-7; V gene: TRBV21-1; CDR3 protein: CARLPGLAGDYEQYF
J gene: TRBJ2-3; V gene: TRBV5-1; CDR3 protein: CASSHGGGGDTQYF
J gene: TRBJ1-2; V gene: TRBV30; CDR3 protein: CAWSQGHNGYTF
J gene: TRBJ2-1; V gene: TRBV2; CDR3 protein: CASSLGVEQFF
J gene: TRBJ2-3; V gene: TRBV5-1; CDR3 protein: CASSFGSSQGGTDTQYF
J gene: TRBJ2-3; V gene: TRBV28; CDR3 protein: CASSFRLVDTQYF
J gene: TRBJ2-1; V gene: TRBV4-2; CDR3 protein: CASSPRGTSGAISSYNEQFF
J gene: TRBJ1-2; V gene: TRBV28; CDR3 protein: CASSSPGGNYGYTF